The 13 T cell receptor beta chains listed next were all sequenced from one sample in a study of monozygotic twins with inflammatory bowel disease. TCRdb reprocessed the 5' RACE reads, keeping one entry per CDR3 protein, no DNA. This listing includes over 350,000 distinct CDR3 sequences. Sequences were obtained from blood. These TCRs come from a human donor with ulcerative colitis or Crohn's disease, or a healthy co-twin of an affected twin (not recorded which).

V is TRBV15 and J is TRBJ2-7. The CDR3 is 14 amino acids. CDR1 LNHNV and CDR2 YYDKDF come from the germline V gene (reference sequence). The CDR3 is CATSRDGGSYEQYF.

This chain joins TRBV12-3 or TRBV12-4 and TRBJ2-4; TCRdb's assignment of TRBD1 cannot be checked, as there is no DNA. The CDR3 has 14 amino acids. CDR3 region: CASSFQGAGNIQYF.

This chain uses TRBV5-1 with TRBJ1-5; TCRdb outputs TRBD1, but without DNA this stays unchecked. The CDR3 is 15 residues long. The germline V gene encodes CDR1 SGHRS and CDR2 YFSETQ. CDR3: CASSFSGHGNQPQHF.

V and J are TRBV5-1 and TRBJ2-2; TCRdb proposes TRBD2, but this gene call is untestable without DNA. The CDR3 consists of 14 residues. Germline loops: CDR1 SGHRS, CDR2 YFSETQ. CDR3 protein: CASSLRDSAGELFF.

The rearrangement uses TRBV12-3 or TRBV12-4 and TRBJ1-6. The CDR3 runs 15 residues. CDR3: CASSITSSYNSPLHF.

CDR3 loop: CASSLVSSYEQYF. V gene TRBV7-6 combines with J gene TRBJ2-7. Germline CDR1 SGHVS, CDR2 FNYEAQ. This CDR3 region has 13 residues.

CDR3 in amino acids: CASSYDPGSEADTQYF. J is TRBJ2-3 and V is TRBV6-2 or TRBV6-3; TCRdb names TRBD1, which stays unverified in the absence of DNA. The CDR3 runs 16 residues. Germline V CDR1 and CDR2: MNHEY, SVGEGT.

V and J are TRBV5-1 and TRBJ2-1; no DNA is available, so the TRBD1 call from TCRdb remains unchecked. The CDR3 length is 15 residues. Germline V gives CDR1 SGHRS, CDR2 YFSETQ. The CDR3 sequence: CASSPRTDPYNEQFF.

Here the CDR3 reads CSAAGGFGNQPQHF. The genes are TRBV20-1 and TRBJ1-5. The CDR3 length is 14 residues. Germline V gene lookup returns CDR1 DFQATT and CDR2 SNEGSKA (reference sequence).

V gene TRBV6-2 or TRBV6-3 combines with J gene TRBJ2-5. Germline values: CDR1 MNHEY, CDR2 SVGEGT. The CDR3 has 15 residues. CDR3 in amino acids: CASSYSLRSQETQYF.

This chain uses TRBV20-1 with TRBJ2-5; TCRdb returns TRBD1, unconfirmable since there is no DNA. This CDR3 contains 12 residues. Germline V gives CDR1 DFQATT, CDR2 SNEGSKA (reference sequence). CDR3 sequence reads: CSAIQGLETQYF.

V usage is TRBV7-9 and J usage is TRBJ2-5; the TCRdb D gene call, TRBD2, has no DNA to confirm it. The CDR3 is made up of 14 amino acids. CDR1 and CDR2 (germline): SEHNR, FQNEAQ (reference sequence). CDR3: CASSLSVGGETQYF.

The CDR3 reads CASSSGGGTEAFF. The V call is TRBV7-9, the J call TRBJ1-1. CDR1 and CDR2 from the germline V gene are SEHNR and FQNEAQ (reference sequence). The CDR3 is 13 residues long. The variable domain in full, with the rest retrieved from reference TRBV7-9 and TRBJ1-1, is DTGVSQNPRHKITKRGQNVTFRCDPISEHNRLYWYRQTLGQGPEFLTYFQNEAQLEKSRLLSDRFSAERPKGSFSTLEIQRTEQGDSAMYLCASSSGGGTEAFFGQGTRLTVV.